Each of the 6 T cell receptor beta chains below was sequenced from the same sample in a study of T cell changes during pregnancy in multiple sclerosis. Clones were read by immunoSEQ multiplex PCR, and TCRdb kept only the in-frame ones, dropping some. The table has around 28,000 clones, about nine tenths seen once. The sample in question was CD4+ T cells from peripheral blood mononuclear cells, obtained in the first trimester of pregnancy. The receptors shown here come from a female donor in good health, enrolled as a control in a pregnancy study.

The chain recombines TRBV19 with TRBJ2-1, with D tentatively TRBD2 (6 bases). V was shortened by 1 base and J by 8 bases, with 12 bases between the two germline ends. Germline V gene data show CDR1 as LNHDA and CDR2 as SQIVND (reference sequence). The CDR3 contains 14 residues. The CDR3 spells CASSIAGEGDEQFF. Here the CDR3 DNA reads TGTGCCAGTAGTATAGCGGGGGAAGGGGATGAGCAGTTCTTC.

The V and J genes are TRBV9 and TRBJ2-2, with TRBD1 matching 7 bases. V lost 3 bases and J lost 7; bases outside the gene matches: 12. Germline-derived CDR1 and CDR2 are SGDLS and YYNGEE. The CDR3 runs 16 residues. The CDR3 region has the DNA TGTGCCAGCAGCGGATGGCCTAGGGGGCGCATCGGGGAGCTGTTTTTT. This sequence encodes CASSGWPRGRIGELFF.

Turning to this clone: Other DNA sequences within the sample encode an identical CDR3. The rearrangement uses TRBV5-1 and TRBJ2-5, with 9 bases identical to TRBD2. Germline trimming cut 1 base from V and 2 bases from J; bases unmatched to any gene: 3. CDR3 length: 15 residues. CDR1 is SGHRS, CDR2 YFSETQ, per germline. The CDR3 is CASSLIAGVQETQYF. CDR3 in DNA: TGCGCCAGCAGCTTGATAGCGGGAGTACAAGAGACCCAGTACTTC.

The chain joins TRBV7-9 to TRBJ2-7; 7 bases agree with TRBD1. From germline, CDR1 is SEHNR and CDR2 FQNEAQ (reference sequence). V shed 5 bases and J 2 bases; nucleotides not matched to a gene: 9. The CDR3 consists of 15 residues. CDR3 coding DNA: TGTGCCAGCAGCCCCGCCTTTCAGGGGGCCTACGAGCAGTACTTC. Its protein is CASSPAFQGAYEQYF.

V and J are TRBV18 and TRBJ1-2, with D possibly TRBD1 on 6 matching bases. The CDR3 covers 14 residues. Germline V gene sequence: CDR1 KGHSH, CDR2 LQKENI. Trimming removed 5 bases at V and 8 bases at J, with 18 bases between. CDR3 amino acids: CASSTSRGEGGYTF. CDR3 DNA: TGTGCCAGCTCAACCAGCAGGGGAGAAGGGGGCTACACCTTC.

V usage is TRBV10-1 and J usage is TRBJ1-1; no reliable D call. V was pared by 4 bases and J by 1 base, with 4 bases between. Looked up from germline, CDR1 is WNHNN and CDR2 is SYGVQD (reference sequence). The CDR3 consists of 12 residues. CDR3 sequence: CASSGGNTEAFF. The DNA for the CDR3 is TGCGCCAGCAGTGGAGGGAACACTGAAGCTTTCTTT.